Shown below are 24 T cell receptor beta chains from a single sample sequenced in a study of CD8+ T cells in alopecia areata. Treatment in this sample: oral pan-JAK inhibitor, 5-10 mg twice daily. RNA was isolated and reverse transcribed to cDNA, the sequencing template. Profiling relied on immunoSEQ multiplex PCR, and the TCRdb table lists in-frame clones only, not all of them. The sample consists of 180,000 or so clones, about 51% of them appearing once. The sample in question was CD8+ T cells sorted from blood, obtained between weeks 51 and 52, from a patient treated with tofacitinib. These receptors all come from a human donor with alopecia areata.

The chain is built from TRBV18 and TRBJ2-7; D is possibly TRBD1 (6 bases). The germline CDR1 and CDR2 sequences are KGHSH and LQKENI. Deletions cut 2 bases from V and 2 bases from J, with 13 bases between. The CDR3 extends over 15 amino acids. CDR3 DNA: TGTGCCAGCTCACCAAATGACAGGTTTACCTACGAGCAGTACTTC. Translated, it gives CASSPNDRFTYEQYF.

In this sample, this clone turned up a few times. The chain links TRBV4-1 to TRBJ1-5, with D unclear. The CDR3 spans 13 residues. V lost 4 bases, J lost 2 bases, and 6 bases lay in between. The germline CDR1 and CDR2 sequences are MGHRA and YSYEKL. The CDR3 loop reads CASSLLGNQPQHF. The CDR3 DNA reads as TGCGCCAGCAGCCTCTTGGGCAATCAGCCCCAGCATTTT.

V is TRBV27 and J is TRBJ2-7; 10 positions match TRBD1. Germline V gives CDR1 MNHEY, CDR2 SMNVEV (reference sequence). With V trimmed by 5 bases and J by 5 bases, 3 bases remained unmatched. The CDR3 consists of 13 residues. The CDR3 DNA is TGTGCCAGCAGTGGACAGGGGGAACACGAGCAGTACTTC. Translation: CASSGQGEHEQYF.

The chain uses TRBV4-1 and TRBJ2-3, with a tentative D call TRBD2 (7 bases). CDR1 and CDR2 (germline): MGHRA, YSYEKL. The CDR3 contains 17 residues. Between the trimmed V and J ends, which lost 6 bases and 4 bases, there was a span of 23 bases. CDR3 sequence reads: CASRRLELGGPPDTQYF. CDR3 bases: TGCGCCAGCAGACGTCTCGAGTTGGGGGGGCCCCCAGATACGCAGTATTTT.

The genes are TRBV9 and TRBJ1-4, with 10 bases matching TRBD1. Germline V gene data show CDR1 as SGDLS and CDR2 as YYNGEE. This CDR3 has 14 amino acids. Unmatched junction bases numbered 1, after V lost 3 bases and J lost 5 bases. CDR3 nucleotides: TGTGCCAGCAGCGCGGGACAGGGGAATGAAAAACTGTTTTTT. It translates to CASSAGQGNEKLFF.

The J gene is TRBJ2-2, the V gene TRBV29-1; D call uncertain. The CDR3 has 12 amino acids. Per the germline V gene, CDR1 is SQVTM and CDR2 is ANQGSEA. Trimming took 2 bases from V and 7 from J, leaving 8 bases between them. The CDR3 nucleotides read TGCAGCGTTGAAATCGGCCGCGGGGAGCTGTTTTTT. It is translated as CSVEIGRGELFF.

The count of this clone is one. The V gene is TRBV30, the J gene TRBJ2-7; a weak D match, TRBD1 (5 bases). The CDR3 extends over 13 amino acids. V lost 0 bases to trimming and J lost 5 bases, with 11 bases between them. Germline V gives CDR1 GTSNPN, CDR2 SVGIG (reference sequence). The CDR3 reads CAWSVPGLHEQYF. The CDR3 DNA sequence: TGTGCCTGGAGTGTACCAGGGCTCCACGAGCAGTACTTC. The whole variable domain, filled in from reference TRBV30 and TRBJ2-7, reads SQTIHQWPATLVQPVGSPLSLECTVEGTSNPNLYWYRQAAGRGLQLLFYSVGIGQISSEVPQNLSASRPQDRQFILSSKKLLLSDSGFYLCAWSVPGLHEQYFGPGTRLTVT.

This chain uses TRBV2 with TRBJ1-2; 7 nucleotides match TRBD1. V was clipped by 2 bases and J by 5 bases; unmatched bases: 14. The CDR3 runs 17 residues. CDR1 SNHLY and CDR2 FYNNEI come from the germline V gene. The CDR3 coding sequence is TGTGCCAGCAGTGAAACTATTGTCGGCGAGGGGGCATATGGCTACACCTTC. Amino acids: CASSETIVGEGAYGYTF. The full variable domain, completed using reference TRBV2 and TRBJ1-2, is EPEVTQTPSHQVTQMGQEVILRCVPISNHLYFYWYRQILGQKVEFLVSFYNNEISEKSEIFDDQFSVERPDGSNFTLKIRSTKLEDSAMYFCASSETIVGEGAYGYTFGSGTRLTVV.

Only a few counts were recorded for this clone. The V and J genes are TRBV5-1 and TRBJ1-2, with 7 bases aligning to TRBD1. V shed 5 bases and J 3 bases; nucleotides not matched to a gene: 10. This CDR3 spans 15 amino acids. The germline V gene has CDR1 SGHRS and CDR2 YFSETQ. CDR3 in DNA: TGCGCCAGCAGGCGCGGGACAGCCCTTGACTATGGCTACACCTTC. It codes for CASRRGTALDYGYTF.

The chain is built from TRBV9 and TRBJ2-1; possibly TRBD2 for D (5 bases). The CDR3 has 13 amino acids. CDR1 SGDLS and CDR2 YYNGEE come from the germline V gene. V lost 0 bases and J 4 bases, leaving 5 bases between the germline ends. DNA for the CDR3: TGTGCCAGCAGCGTAGGGGAGTACAATGAGCAGTTCTTC. This gives the protein CASSVGEYNEQFF.

The rearrangement links TRBV2 to TRBJ2-5, with D hard to call. V gave up 2 bases and J gave up 5 bases, with 9 bases separating them. The germline V gene has CDR1 SNHLY and CDR2 FYNNEI. The CDR3 is 13 amino acids. CDR3 sequence (DNA): TGTGCCAGCAGTGAACCCTCGCCCGAGACCCAGTACTTC. It is translated as CASSEPSPETQYF.

V and J are TRBV6-5 and TRBJ2-3, with a weak D call TRBD1 (6 bases). Germline assignment: CDR1 MNHEY and CDR2 SVGAGI. This CDR3 region has 13 residues. Trimming removed 10 bases at V and 2 bases at J, with 13 bases between. CDR3 sequence: CATLGGYTDTQYF. The CDR3 bases are TGTGCCACCCTTGGGGGCTACACAGATACGCAGTATTTT.

This clone was observed a handful of times. The chain joins TRBV6-6 to TRBJ1-6; D possibly corresponds to TRBD1 (5 bases). The CDR3 is 15 residues long. Trimming removed 6 bases at V and 10 bases at J, with 19 bases between. Germline values: CDR1 MNHNY, CDR2 SVGAGI (reference sequence). CDR3 nucleotides: TGTGCCAGCAGACAGACGGACACCGTACGATCACCCCTCCACTTT. Translated, it gives CASRQTDTVRSPLHF.

The chain joins TRBV6-5 to TRBJ1-5, with TRBD1 identical over 7 bases. Unmatched junction bases numbered 3, after V lost 0 bases and J lost 7 bases. The V gene's germline CDR1 is MNHEY and CDR2 SVGAGI. This CDR3 has 14 amino acids. The CDR3: CASSYSQGDQPQHF. CDR3 coding DNA: TGTGCCAGCAGTTACTCGCAGGGGGACCAGCCCCAGCATTTT.

The chain combines TRBV7-3 with TRBJ2-3; possible D gene TRBD1, 6 bases. The length of the CDR3 is 15 residues. Germline loops: CDR1 SGHTA, CDR2 FQGTGA. V shed 4 bases and J shed 2 bases, with 13 bases lying between them. CDR3 sequence: CASSYAGEFTDTQYF. For the CDR3, the DNA is TGTGCCAGCAGCTATGCAGGGGAGTTCACAGATACGCAGTATTTT. The variable domain in full, completed from reference TRBV7-3 and TRBJ2-3, reads GAGVSQTPSNKVTEKGKYVELRCDPISGHTALYWYRQSLGQGPEFLIYFQGTGAADDSGLPNDRFFAVRPEGSVSTLKIQRTERGDSAVYLCASSYAGEFTDTQYFGPGTRLTVL.

This clone was picked up a small number of times. The chain carries TRBV4-1 and TRBJ2-5, with D perhaps given as TRBD1 or TRBD2 (7 bases each). This CDR3 has 14 amino acids. The germline gives CDR1 MGHRA, CDR2 YSYEKL. The V gene lost 5 bases and the J gene lost 4 bases, with 14 bases spanning the gap. CDR3 loop: CASSEGRGGETQYF. As DNA, the CDR3 is TGCGCCAGCAGCGAGGGCAGGGGGGGAGAGACCCAGTACTTC.

The rearrangement joins TRBV4-3 to TRBJ2-2; 9 nucleotides match TRBD1. Germline CDR1 LGHNA, CDR2 YSLEER. Trimming cost V 3 bases and J 3 bases; bases outside gene matches: 5. There are 16 residues in the CDR3. The CDR3: CASSQHRGRDTGELFF. CDR3 in DNA: TGCGCCAGCAGCCAGCACAGGGGGCGGGACACCGGGGAGCTGTTTTTT.

This clone appeared a few times. The J gene is TRBJ1-5, the V gene TRBV25-1, with a weak D call TRBD1 (6 bases). Germline V CDR1 and CDR2: MGHDK, SYGVNS. This CDR3 has 15 amino acids. V lost 2 bases, J lost 2 bases, and 10 bases lay in between. The DNA of the CDR3 is TGTGCCAGCAGTGAAAAGGGGGGGGGCAATCAGCCCCAGCATTTT. This sequence encodes CASSEKGGGNQPQHF.

In this sample, this clone turned up a few times. V gene TRBV10-3 combines with J gene TRBJ2-1; 8 bases map to TRBD2. The CDR3 has 18 residues. V dropped 6 bases and J dropped 0; count of bases not matched to a gene: 13. Germline CDR1 ENHRY, CDR2 SYGVKD. The CDR3 nucleotides are TGTGCCATCAGCTCAGAGGGTGTGGCGGGGGGCTCCTACAATGAGCAGTTCTTC. Translating it yields CAISSEGVAGGSYNEQFF.

This clone appeared a few times. The genes are TRBV5-6 and TRBJ1-2; D not certain. The V end was cut by 4 bases, the J end by 8 bases, with 9 bases between. Germline V lookup: CDR1 SGHDT, CDR2 YYEEEE. The CDR3 has 11 amino acids. The CDR3 loop is CASSTSMGYTF. The CDR3 DNA reads as TGTGCCAGCAGCACAAGCATGGGCTACACCTTC. The whole variable domain, filled in from reference TRBV5-6 and TRBJ1-2, reads DAGVTQSPTHLIKTRGQQVTLRCSPKSGHDTVSWYQQALGQGPQFIFQYYEEEERQRGNFPDRFSGHQFPNYSSELNVNALLLGDSALYLCASSTSMGYTFGSGTRLTVV.

This chain uses TRBV7-9 with TRBJ2-1, with 9 bases aligning to TRBD1. V gave up 4 bases and J gave up 4 bases; unmatched junction bases: 5. Per germline, CDR1 SEHNR and CDR2 FQNEAQ (reference sequence). The CDR3 is 15 residues long. CDR3 in amino acids: CASSSQGARYNEQFF. The CDR3 DNA sequence: TGTGCCAGCAGCTCACAGGGGGCAAGGTACAATGAGCAGTTCTTC.

The V call is TRBV29-1, the J call TRBJ2-7; D call uncertain. Germline-derived CDR1 and CDR2 are SQVTM and ANQGSEA. The CDR3 totals 12 residues. Trimming cost V 4 bases and J 5 bases, with 12 bases left between them. CDR3 amino acids: CSVVYQVNEQYF. In nucleotides, the CDR3 is TGCAGCGTTGTGTACCAGGTCAACGAGCAGTACTTC.

The CDR3 DNA reads TGCAGCGTTCGCAGGGGGGATTTTGTTCCCTACGAGCAGTACTTC. This sequence encodes CSVRRGDFVPYEQYF. This chain links TRBV29-1 with TRBJ2-7; possibly TRBD1 for D (7 bases). V was trimmed by 5 bases and J by 2 bases, leaving 19 bases between them. CDR1 and CDR2 (germline): SQVTM, ANQGSEA. The length of the CDR3 is 15 residues.

CDR3 sequence reads: CASSYYYDGTYEQYF. The CDR3 nucleotides are TGTGCCAGCAGTTACTATTATGACGGAACCTACGAGCAGTACTTC. The rearrangement joins TRBV6-5 to TRBJ2-7; unclear D gene. In germline, CDR1 is MNHEY, CDR2 SVGAGI. The CDR3 has 15 residues. V gave up 1 base and J gave up 2 bases, with 12 bases separating them.